This TCR beta chain was captured by sequencing in a study of blood T cell repertoires in COVID-19. For the study at large: Collection of acute and convalescent COVID-19 samples took place in the United States, Italy and Spain. Sample material is recorded as cDNA or gDNA derived from T cells, B-cell-depleted T cells, or PBMCs.

Profiled with immunoSEQ multiplex PCR; TCRdb holds only in-frame clones, not every one. The data show tens of thousands of clones, approximately 86% seen once. CDR1 and CDR2 from the germline V gene are LGHDT and YNNKEL (reference sequence). The CDR3 runs to 15 residues. V gave up 1 base and J gave up 1 base, with 10 bases separating them. This chain connects TRBV3-1 (or the pseudogene TRBV3-2) to TRBJ1-1; D gene ambiguous. This clonotype originated in a man between 50 and 59 years old with active or convalescent COVID-19. Sequencing was performed on peripheral blood. CDR3 in amino acids: CASSQGYRQNTEAFF. The CDR3 DNA follows: TGTGCCAGCAGCCAAGGATACCGACAGAACACTGAAGCTTTCTTT.